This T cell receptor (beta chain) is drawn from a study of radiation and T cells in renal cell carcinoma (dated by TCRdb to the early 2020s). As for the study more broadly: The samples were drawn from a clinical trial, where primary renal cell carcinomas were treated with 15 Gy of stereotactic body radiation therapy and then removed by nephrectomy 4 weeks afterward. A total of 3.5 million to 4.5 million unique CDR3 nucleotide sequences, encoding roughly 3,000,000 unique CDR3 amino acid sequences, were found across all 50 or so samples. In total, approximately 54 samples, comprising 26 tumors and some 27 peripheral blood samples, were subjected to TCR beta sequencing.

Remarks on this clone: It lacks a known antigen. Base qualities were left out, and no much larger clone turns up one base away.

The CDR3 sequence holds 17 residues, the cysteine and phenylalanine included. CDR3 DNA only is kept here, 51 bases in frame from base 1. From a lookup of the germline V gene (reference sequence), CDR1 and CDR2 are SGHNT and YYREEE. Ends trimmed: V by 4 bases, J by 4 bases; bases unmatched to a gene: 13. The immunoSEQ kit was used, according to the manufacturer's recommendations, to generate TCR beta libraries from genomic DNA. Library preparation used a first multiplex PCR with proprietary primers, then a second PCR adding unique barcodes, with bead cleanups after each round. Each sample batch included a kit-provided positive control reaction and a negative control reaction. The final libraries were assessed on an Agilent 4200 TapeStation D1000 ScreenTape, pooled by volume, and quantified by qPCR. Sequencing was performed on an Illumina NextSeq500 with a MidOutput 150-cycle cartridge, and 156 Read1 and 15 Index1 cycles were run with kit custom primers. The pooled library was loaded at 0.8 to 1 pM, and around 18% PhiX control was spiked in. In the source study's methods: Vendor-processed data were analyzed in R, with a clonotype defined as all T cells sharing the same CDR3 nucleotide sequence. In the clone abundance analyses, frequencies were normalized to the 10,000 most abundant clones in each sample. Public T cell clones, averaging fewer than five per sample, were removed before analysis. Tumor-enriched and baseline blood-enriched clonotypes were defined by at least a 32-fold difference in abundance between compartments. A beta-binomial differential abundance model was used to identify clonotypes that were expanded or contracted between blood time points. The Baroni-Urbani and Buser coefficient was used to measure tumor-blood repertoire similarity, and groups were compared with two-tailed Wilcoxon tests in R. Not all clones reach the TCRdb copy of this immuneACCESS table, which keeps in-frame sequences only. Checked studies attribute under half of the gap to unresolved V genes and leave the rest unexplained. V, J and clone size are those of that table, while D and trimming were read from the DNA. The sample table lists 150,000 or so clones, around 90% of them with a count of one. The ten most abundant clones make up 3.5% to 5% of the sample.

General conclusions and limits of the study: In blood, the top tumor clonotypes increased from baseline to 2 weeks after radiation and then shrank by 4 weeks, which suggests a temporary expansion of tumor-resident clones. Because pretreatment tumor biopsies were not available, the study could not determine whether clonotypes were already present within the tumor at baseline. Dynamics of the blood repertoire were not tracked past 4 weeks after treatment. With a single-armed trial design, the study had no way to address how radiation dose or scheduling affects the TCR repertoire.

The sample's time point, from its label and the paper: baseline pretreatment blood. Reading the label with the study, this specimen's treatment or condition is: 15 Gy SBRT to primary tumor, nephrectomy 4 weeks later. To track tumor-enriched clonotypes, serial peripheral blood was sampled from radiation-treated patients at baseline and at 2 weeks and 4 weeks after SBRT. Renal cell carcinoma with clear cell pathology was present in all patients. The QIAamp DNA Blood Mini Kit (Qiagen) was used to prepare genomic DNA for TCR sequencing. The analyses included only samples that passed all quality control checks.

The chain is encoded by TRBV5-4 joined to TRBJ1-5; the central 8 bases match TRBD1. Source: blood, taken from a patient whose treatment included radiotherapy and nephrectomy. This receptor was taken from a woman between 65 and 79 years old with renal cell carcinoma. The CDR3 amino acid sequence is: CASSQATYRGWNQPQHF. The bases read TGTGCCAGCAGCCAGGCGACCTACAGGGGGTGGAATCAGCCCCAGCATTTT.